Reported below is one TCR beta chain. Method: immunoSEQ multiplex PCR; TCRdb's copy keeps in-frame clones and lacks some. The repertoire holds fewer than 1.8 million clones, with less than 99% as singletons. Germline assignment: CDR1 SGHRS and CDR2 YFSETQ. With 1 base removed from V and 4 bases from J, the gap between germline ends came to 14 bases. The CDR3 length is 15 residues. This sample stems from a study of shared clonotypes between healthy human individuals. Across the whole study: Donors consisted of two women and three men between 18 and 49.

Sequenced input: naive CD4+ T cells sorted from blood. Subset meaning: CD45RA+ positively selected. The TCR was taken from a young man in good health. This rearrangement joins TRBV5-1 to TRBJ1-1, with D maybe TRBD1 (6 bases). The CDR3 is CASSLLLGAVTEAFF. Here the CDR3 DNA reads TGCGCCAGCAGCTTGCTTCTGGGGGCGGTCACTGAAGCTTTCTTT. Filled out from reference TRBV5-1 and TRBJ1-1, the complete variable domain reads KAGVTQTPRYLIKTRGQQVTLSCSPISGHRSVSWYQQTPGQGLQFLFEYFSETQRNKGNFPGRFSGRQFSNSRSEMNVSTLELGDSALYLCASSLLLGAVTEAFFGQGTRLTVV.